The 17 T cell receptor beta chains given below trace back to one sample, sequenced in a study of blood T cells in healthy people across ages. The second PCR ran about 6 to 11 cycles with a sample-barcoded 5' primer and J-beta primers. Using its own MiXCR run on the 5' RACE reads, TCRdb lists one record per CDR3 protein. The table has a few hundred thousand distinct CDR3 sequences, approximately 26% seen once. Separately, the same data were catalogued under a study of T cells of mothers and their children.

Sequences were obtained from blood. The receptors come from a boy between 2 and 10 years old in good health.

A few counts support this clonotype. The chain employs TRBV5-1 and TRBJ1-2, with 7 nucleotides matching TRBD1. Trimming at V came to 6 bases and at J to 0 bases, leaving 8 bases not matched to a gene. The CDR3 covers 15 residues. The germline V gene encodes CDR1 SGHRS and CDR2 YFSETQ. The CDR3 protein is CASTVTGDPNYGYTF. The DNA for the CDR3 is TGCGCCAGCACCGTTACAGGGGACCCTAACTATGGCTACACCTTC.

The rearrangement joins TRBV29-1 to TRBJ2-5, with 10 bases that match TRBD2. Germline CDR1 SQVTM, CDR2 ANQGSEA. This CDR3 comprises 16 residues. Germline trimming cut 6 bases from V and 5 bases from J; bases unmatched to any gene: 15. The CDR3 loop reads CSVGLPSGSGEETQYF. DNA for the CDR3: TGCAGCGTGGGACTGCCTAGCGGGAGCGGGGAGGAGACCCAGTACTTC.

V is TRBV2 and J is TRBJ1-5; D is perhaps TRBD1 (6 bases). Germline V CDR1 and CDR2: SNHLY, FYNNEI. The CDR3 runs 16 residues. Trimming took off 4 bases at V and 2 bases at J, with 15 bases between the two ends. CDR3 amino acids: CASSVLQGVGNQPQHF. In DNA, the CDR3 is TGTGCCAGCAGTGTCCTACAGGGTGTGGGCAATCAGCCCCAGCATTTT.

The chain's CDR3 is CASRATEANTGELFF. The CDR3, as DNA: TGTGCCAGCAGGGCGACGGAGGCGAACACCGGGGAGCTGTTTTTT. This rearrangement joins TRBV2 to TRBJ2-2; D possibly corresponds to TRBD2 (5 bases). V shed 6 bases and J shed 0 bases, with 11 bases lying between them. Germline V gene sequence: CDR1 SNHLY, CDR2 FYNNEI. This CDR3 is 15 amino acids long.

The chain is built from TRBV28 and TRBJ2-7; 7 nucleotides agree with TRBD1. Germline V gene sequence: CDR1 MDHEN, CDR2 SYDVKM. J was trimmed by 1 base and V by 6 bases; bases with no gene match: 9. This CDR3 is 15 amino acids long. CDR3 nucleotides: TGTGCCAGCAGCCTCAAGGGGGCCAGGTCCTACGAGCAGTACTTC. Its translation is CASSLKGARSYEQYF.

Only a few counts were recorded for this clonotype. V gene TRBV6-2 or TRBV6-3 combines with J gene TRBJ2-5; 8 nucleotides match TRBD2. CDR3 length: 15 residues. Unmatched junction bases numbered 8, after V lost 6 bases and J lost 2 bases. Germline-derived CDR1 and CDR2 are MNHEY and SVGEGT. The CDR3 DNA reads TGTGCCAGCAGAAGACTAGCGCCCCTTCAAGAGACCCAGTACTTC. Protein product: CASRRLAPLQETQYF.

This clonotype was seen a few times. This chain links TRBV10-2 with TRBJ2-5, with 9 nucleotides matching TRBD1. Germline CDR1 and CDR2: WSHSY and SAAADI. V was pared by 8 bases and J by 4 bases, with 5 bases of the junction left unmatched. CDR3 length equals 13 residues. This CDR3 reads CASRTGVLETQYF. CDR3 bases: TGCGCCAGCCGGACAGGGGTATTAGAGACCCAGTACTTC.

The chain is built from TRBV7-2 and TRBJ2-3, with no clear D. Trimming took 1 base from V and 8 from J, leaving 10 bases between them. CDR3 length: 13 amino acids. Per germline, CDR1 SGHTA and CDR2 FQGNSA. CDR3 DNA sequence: TGTGCCAGCAGCTTAGAACCATCTGGTACGCAGTATTTT. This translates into CASSLEPSGTQYF.

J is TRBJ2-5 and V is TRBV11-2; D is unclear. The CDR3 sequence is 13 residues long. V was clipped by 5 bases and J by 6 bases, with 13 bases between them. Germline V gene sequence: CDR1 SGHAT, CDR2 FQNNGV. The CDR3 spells CASSLGQSKTQYF. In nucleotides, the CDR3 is TGTGCCAGCAGCCTTGGGCAGTCCAAGACCCAGTACTTC.

The CDR3 spells CASSLSGVIAEAFF. The CDR3 DNA is TGTGCCAGCAGCCTTTCCGGGGTTATCGCTGAAGCTTTCTTT. The rearrangement uses TRBV7-2 and TRBJ1-1, with unresolved D. The CDR3 totals 14 residues. Trimming stripped 5 bases from V and 6 bases from J, with 16 bases between. Germline lookup yields CDR1 SGHTA and CDR2 FQGNSA.

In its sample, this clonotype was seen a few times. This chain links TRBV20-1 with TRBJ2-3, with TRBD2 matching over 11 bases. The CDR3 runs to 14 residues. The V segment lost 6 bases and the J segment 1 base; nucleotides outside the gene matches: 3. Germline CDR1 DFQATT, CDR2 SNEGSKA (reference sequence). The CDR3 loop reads CSAAGLAGTDTQYF. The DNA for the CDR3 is TGCAGTGCCGCGGGACTAGCGGGCACAGATACGCAGTATTTT.

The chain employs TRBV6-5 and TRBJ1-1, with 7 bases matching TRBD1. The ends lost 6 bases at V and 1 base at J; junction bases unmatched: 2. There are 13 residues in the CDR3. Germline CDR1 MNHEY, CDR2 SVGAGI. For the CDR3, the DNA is TGTGCCAGCAGACAGGGGCCGAACACTGAAGCTTTCTTT. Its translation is CASRQGPNTEAFF.

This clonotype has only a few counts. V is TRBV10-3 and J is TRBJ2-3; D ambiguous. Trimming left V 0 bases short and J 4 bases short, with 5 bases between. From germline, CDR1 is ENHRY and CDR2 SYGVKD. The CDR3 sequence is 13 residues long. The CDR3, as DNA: TGTGCCATCAGTGAGTCAGACCCAGATACGCAGTATTTT. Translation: CAISESDPDTQYF.

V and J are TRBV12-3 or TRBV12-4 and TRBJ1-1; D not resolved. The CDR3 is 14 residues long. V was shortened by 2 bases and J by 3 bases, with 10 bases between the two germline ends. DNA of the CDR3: TGTGCCAGCAGTTTATGGTATCGGGACACTGAAGCTTTCTTT. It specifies CASSLWYRDTEAFF.

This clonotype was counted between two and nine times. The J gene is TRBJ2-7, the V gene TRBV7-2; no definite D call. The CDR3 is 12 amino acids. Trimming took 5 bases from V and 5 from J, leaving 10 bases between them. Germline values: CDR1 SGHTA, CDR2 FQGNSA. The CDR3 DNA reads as TGTGCCAGCAGCCGAGCCCGGAACGAGCAGTACTTC. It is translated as CASSRARNEQYF.

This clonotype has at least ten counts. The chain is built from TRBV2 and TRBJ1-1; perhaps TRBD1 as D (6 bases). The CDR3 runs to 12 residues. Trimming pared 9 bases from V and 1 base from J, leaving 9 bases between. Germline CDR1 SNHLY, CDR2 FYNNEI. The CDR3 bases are TGTGCCAGTACACAGGGGAACACTGAAGCTTTCTTT. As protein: CASTQGNTEAFF.

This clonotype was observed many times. CDR3 nucleotide sequence: TGTGCCAGTTGGAATCTAGGGGCCTATGGCTACACCTTC. Its translation: CASWNLGAYGYTF. This chain connects TRBV19 to TRBJ1-2, with D tentatively TRBD1 (5 bases). This CDR3 spans 13 amino acids. CDR1 and CDR2 from the germline V gene are LNHDA and SQIVND (reference sequence). The V end lost 8 bases, the J end lost 4 bases, and 14 bases lay between the germline ends.